This T cell receptor beta chain stems from a study of cytomegalovirus exposure and HLA in healthy donors. PCR was performed using 60 Vbeta and 13 Jbeta primers. The repertoire was sequenced with immunoSEQ multiplex PCR; TCRdb's copy has only in-frame clones and lacks some. Of 100,000 to 120,000 clones in the sample, more than 60% were seen once. This clone was recorded a few times. The sample comprised PBMCs. The TCR sequence derives from a man aged 25-45 years in good health and CMV-seronegative.

Here the CDR3 DNA reads TGTGCCAGCAGTTACTCGATAAACGGGGGGGCCTGGGAGCAGTTCTTC. It codes for CASSYSINGGAWEQFF. The chain has TRBV6-5 and TRBJ2-1; 8 bases are shared with TRBD2. The CDR3 consists of 16 residues. The germline gives CDR1 MNHEY, CDR2 SVGAGI. The junction had 11 bases not matched to a gene; V was cut back by 0 bases and J by 10 bases.